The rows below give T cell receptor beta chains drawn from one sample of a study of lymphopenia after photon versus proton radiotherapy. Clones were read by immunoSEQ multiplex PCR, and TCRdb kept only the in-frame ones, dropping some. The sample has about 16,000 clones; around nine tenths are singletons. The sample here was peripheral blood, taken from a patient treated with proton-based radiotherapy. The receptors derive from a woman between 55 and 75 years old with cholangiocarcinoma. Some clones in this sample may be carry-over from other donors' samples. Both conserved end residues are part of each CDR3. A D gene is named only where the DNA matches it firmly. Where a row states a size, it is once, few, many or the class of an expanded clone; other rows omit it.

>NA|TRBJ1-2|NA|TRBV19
CASSIYGQSGSKGGYTF
TGTGCCAGTAGTATTTATGGACAGAGCGGCAGTAAGGGTGGCTACACCTTC
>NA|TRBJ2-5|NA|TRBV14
CASSRGEVETQYF
TGTGCCAGCAGCCGGGGGGAAGTAGAGACCCAGTACTTC
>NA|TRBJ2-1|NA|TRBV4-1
CASSQAPERGTYNEQFF
TGCGCCAGCAGCCAGGCCCCGGAACGGGGGACCTACAATGAGCAGTTCTTC
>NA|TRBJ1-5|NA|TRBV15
CATGRPQGNQPQHF
TGTGCCACCGGACGCCCGCAGGGGAATCAGCCCCAGCATTTT
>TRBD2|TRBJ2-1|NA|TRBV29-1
CSARLAGDYNEQFF
TGCAGCGCTAGACTAGCGGGAGACTACAATGAGCAGTTCTTC
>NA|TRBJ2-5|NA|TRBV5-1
CASSFSSTQETQYF
TGCGCCAGCAGCTTTTCCTCCACCCAAGAGACCCAGTACTTC
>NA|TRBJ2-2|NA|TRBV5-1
CASRGKTSSTGELFF
TGCGCCAGCAGAGGGAAGACTAGTTCCACCGGGGAGCTGTTTTTT
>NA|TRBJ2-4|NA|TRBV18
CASSPRDPRHVIQYF
TGTGCCAGCTCACCTCGGGACCCGAGGCATGTCATTCAGTACTTC
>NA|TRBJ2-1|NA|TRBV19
CASKGPQNEQFF
TGTGCCAGTAAGGGCCCGCAGAATGAGCAGTTCTTC
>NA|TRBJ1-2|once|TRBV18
CASSRDLRTPQIGQTYGYTF
TGTGCCAGCTCCCGAGACCTACGAACGCCGCAAATCGGACAGACTTATGGCTACACCTTC
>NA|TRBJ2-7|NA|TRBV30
CAWGPVGQYF
TGTGCCTGGGGTCCGGTAGGGCAGTACTTC
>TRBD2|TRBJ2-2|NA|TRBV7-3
CASSPGLARTGELFF
TGTGCCAGCAGCCCGGGACTAGCCCGCACCGGGGAGCTGTTTTTT
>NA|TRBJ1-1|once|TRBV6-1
CASRDPPGLEAFF
TGTGCCAGCAGGGACCCCCCGGGGTTGGAAGCTTTCTTT
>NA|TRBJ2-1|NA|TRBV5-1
CASATTPGASSYNEQFF
TGCGCCAGCGCCACTACCCCGGGAGCAAGCTCCTACAATGAGCAGTTCTTC
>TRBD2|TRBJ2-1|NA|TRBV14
CASSQGSGGAYNEQFF
TGTGCCAGCAGCCAAGGTAGCGGGGGGGCGTACAATGAGCAGTTCTTC
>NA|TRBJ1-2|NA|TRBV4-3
CASSQTWGDVSYGYTF
TGCGCCAGCAGCCAGACGTGGGGGGATGTTTCCTATGGCTACACCTTC
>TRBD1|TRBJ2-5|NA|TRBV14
CASSYFAGGKMGQETQYF
TGTGCCAGCAGCTACTTTGCAGGGGGTAAAATGGGGCAAGAGACCCAGTACTTC
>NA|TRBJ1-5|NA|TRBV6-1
CASTLRGGGQPQHF
TGTGCCAGCACCCTCAGAGGGGGGGGTCAGCCCCAGCATTTT
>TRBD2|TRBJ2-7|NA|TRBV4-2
CASSNQAGGPSYEQYF
TGTGCCAGCAGCAATCAAGCGGGGGGGCCTTCCTACGAGCAGTACTTC
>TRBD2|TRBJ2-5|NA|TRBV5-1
CASSLSGSGAQKTQYF
TGCGCCAGCAGCCTGAGCGGTAGCGGGGCCCAGAAGACCCAGTACTTC
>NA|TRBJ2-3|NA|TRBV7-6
CASQRGSLTDTQYF
TGTGCCAGCCAACGGGGATCCCTCACAGATACGCAGTATTTT
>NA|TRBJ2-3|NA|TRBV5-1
CASSLEGGPDTQYF
TGCGCCAGCAGCTTGGAGGGGGGCCCAGATACGCAGTATTTT
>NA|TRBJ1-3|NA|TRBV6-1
CASSVERASSGNTIYF
TGTGCCAGCAGTGTCGAACGGGCGAGCTCTGGAAACACCATATATTTT
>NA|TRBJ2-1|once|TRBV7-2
CASSPGIGRMQFF
TGTGCCAGCAGCCCGGGTATTGGGCGGATGCAGTTCTTC
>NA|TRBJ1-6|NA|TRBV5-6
CASSLGSSYNSPLHF
TGTGCCAGCAGCTTGGGAAGCTCCTATAATTCACCCCTCCACTTT
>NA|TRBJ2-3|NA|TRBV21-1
CASSKSDSTDTQYF
TGTGCCAGCAGCAAAAGTGATAGCACAGATACGCAGTATTTT
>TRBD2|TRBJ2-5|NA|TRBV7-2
CASSWEGPGMQQTQYF
TGTGCCAGCAGCTGGGAGGGGCCGGGGATGCAACAGACCCAGTACTTC
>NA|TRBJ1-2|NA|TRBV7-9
CASSLGANYGYTF
TGTGCCAGCAGCTTGGGGGCTAACTATGGCTACACCTTC
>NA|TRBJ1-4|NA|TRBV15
CATSRDRLNEKLFF
TGTGCCACCAGCAGAGATAGGCTGAATGAAAAACTGTTTTTT
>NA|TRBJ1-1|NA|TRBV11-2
CASSSQGWTEAFF
TGTGCCAGCAGCTCCCAGGGGTGGACTGAAGCTTTCTTT
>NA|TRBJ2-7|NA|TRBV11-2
CASSFGVISYEQYF
TGTGCCAGCAGCTTTGGGGTGATTTCCTACGAGCAGTACTTC
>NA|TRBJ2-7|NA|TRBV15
CATSFRAGSSSYEQYF
TGTGCCACCAGCTTCAGAGCAGGTTCCAGCTCCTACGAGCAGTACTTC
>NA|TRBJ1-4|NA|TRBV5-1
CASSLGQNEKLFF
TGCGCCAGCAGCTTGGGACAGAATGAAAAACTGTTTTTT
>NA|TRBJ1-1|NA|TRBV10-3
CATSLGADTEAFF
TGTGCCACATCACTGGGCGCCGACACTGAAGCTTTCTTT
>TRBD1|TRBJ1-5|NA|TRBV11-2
CASSKKGQRNQPQHF
TGTGCCAGCAGCAAAAAGGGACAGAGGAATCAGCCCCAGCATTTT
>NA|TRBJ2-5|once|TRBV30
CASNTPTRGGETQYF
TGTGCCTCCAACACACCAACGAGGGGTGGGGAGACCCAGTACTTC
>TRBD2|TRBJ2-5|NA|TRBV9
CASSLREGETQYF
TGTGCCAGCAGCCTCCGGGAGGGGGAGACCCAGTACTTC
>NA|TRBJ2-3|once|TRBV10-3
CAAGSGFTDTQYF
TGTGCCGCCGGTAGCGGATTCACAGATACGCAGTATTTT
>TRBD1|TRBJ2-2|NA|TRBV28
CASTPRTGGAGELFF
TGTGCCAGCACCCCGCGGACAGGGGGTGCCGGGGAGCTGTTTTTT
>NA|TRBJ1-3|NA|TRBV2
CASSAPGASGSSGNTIYF
TGTGCCAGCAGCGCCCCGGGAGCCAGCGGGAGCTCTGGAAACACCATATATTTT
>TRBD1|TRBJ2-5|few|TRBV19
CASSGTGALFRETQYF
TGTGCCAGTTCCGGGACAGGGGCGTTGTTCCGGGAGACCCAGTACTTC
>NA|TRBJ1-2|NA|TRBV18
CASSLYVRGAQGYTF
TGTGCCAGCTCACTTTACGTCCGGGGGGCGCAAGGCTACACCTTC
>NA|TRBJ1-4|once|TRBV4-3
CASSPRGPTTTNEKLFF
TGCGCCAGCAGCCCTCGAGGACCGACTACAACTAATGAAAAACTGTTTTTT
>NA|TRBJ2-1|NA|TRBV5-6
CASSLAPRDGEQFF
TGTGCCAGCAGCTTGGCACCCAGGGACGGTGAGCAGTTCTTC
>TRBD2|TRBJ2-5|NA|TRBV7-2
CASSLFSGGIQETQYF
TGTGCCAGCAGCTTATTTAGCGGGGGAATCCAAGAGACCCAGTACTTC
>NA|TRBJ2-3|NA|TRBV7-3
CASSFRSGMADTQYF
TGTGCCAGCAGCTTCAGGTCGGGGATGGCAGATACGCAGTATTTT
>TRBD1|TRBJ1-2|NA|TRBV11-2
CASSLGPGTVYGYTF
TGTGCCAGCAGCTTAGGCCCCGGGACAGTATATGGCTACACCTTC
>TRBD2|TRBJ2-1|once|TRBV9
CASSPSGSAYNEQFF
TGTGCCAGCAGCCCGAGCGGGAGTGCCTACAATGAGCAGTTCTTC
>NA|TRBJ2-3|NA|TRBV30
CARSPMSTDTQYF
TGTGCCAGGTCCCCCATGAGCACAGATACGCAGTATTTT
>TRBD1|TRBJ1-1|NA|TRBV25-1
CASSETGANTEAFF
TGTGCCAGCAGTGAGACAGGGGCGAACACTGAAGCTTTCTTT
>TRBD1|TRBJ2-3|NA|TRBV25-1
CAIGTGLSTDTQYF
TGTGCCATTGGGACAGGGCTGTCCACAGATACGCAGTATTTT
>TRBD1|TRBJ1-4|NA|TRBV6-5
CASSYGTATNEKLFF
TGTGCCAGCAGTTACGGGACAGCAACTAATGAAAAACTGTTTTTT
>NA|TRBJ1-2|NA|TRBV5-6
CASSNRRGGLDYGYTF
TGTGCCAGCAGCAACCGCCGAGGGGGTCTAGACTATGGCTACACCTTC